A single sample gave rise to the 9 T cell receptor beta chains below, sequenced in a study of blood T cell repertoires in COVID-19. The method was immunoSEQ multiplex PCR; TCRdb's version includes in-frame clones alone and lacks a portion of them. The sample lists about 99,000 clones, about 89% occurring once. The specimen sequenced was peripheral blood. Receptors originate from a human donor in a cohort sampled during active COVID-19.

The genes are TRBV5-4 and TRBJ1-2; D remains ambiguous. Germline lookup yields CDR1 SGHNT and CDR2 YYREEE (reference sequence). The CDR3 has 15 amino acids. V gave up 0 bases and J gave up 3 bases, with 12 bases separating them. The CDR3 bases are TGTGCCAGCAGCTTGGCATTCAGCCAGGACTATGGCTACACCTTC. This translates into CASSLAFSQDYGYTF.

The chain combines TRBV4-3 with TRBJ2-7; 8 nucleotides agree with TRBD2. J was trimmed by 4 bases and V by 0 bases; bases with no gene match: 2. The CDR3 has 14 residues. The germline V gene encodes CDR1 LGHNA and CDR2 YSLEER. CDR3 nucleotide sequence: TGCGCCAGCAGCCAAGATCGGGGGGGTTACGAGCAGTACTTC. It codes for CASSQDRGGYEQYF.

The chain carries TRBV5-8 and TRBJ2-2; D not certain. Trimming cost V 2 bases and J 6 bases, with 5 bases left between them. The germline V gene encodes CDR1 SGHTS and CDR2 YDEGEE. This CDR3 spans 12 amino acids. This CDR3 reads CASSFYPGELFF. The CDR3 nucleotides are TGTGCCAGCAGCTTCTATCCCGGGGAGCTGTTTTTT.

The chain has TRBV27 and TRBJ1-2, with 9 positions matching TRBD1. Germline CDR1 is MNHEY and CDR2 is SMNVEV (reference sequence). Trimming cost V 5 bases and J 4 bases; bases outside gene matches: 11. This CDR3 region has 16 residues. The CDR3: CASSLTGTGFAYGYTF. CDR3 nucleotides: TGTGCCAGCAGTCTCACCGGGACAGGGTTTGCCTATGGCTACACCTTC.

This clone was seen a single time. The V and J genes are TRBV12-5 and TRBJ2-7, with 14 positions matching TRBD2. The V segment lost 6 bases and the J segment 0 bases; nucleotides outside the gene matches: 10. Germline CDR1 is LGHNT and CDR2 is FRNRAP. The CDR3 is 18 residues long. For the CDR3, the DNA is TGTGCTAGTGGCAAGGGACTAGCGGGGGACATTAACTCCTACGAGCAGTACTTC. Its translation is CASGKGLAGDINSYEQYF.

This clone was detected once. The rearrangement uses TRBV18 and TRBJ2-5; D possibly corresponds to TRBD2 (5 bases). This CDR3 is built from 12 residues. CDR1 is KGHSH, CDR2 LQKENI, per germline. V was clipped by 6 bases and J by 4 bases, with 9 bases between them. CDR3 region: CASSEGPETQYF. The CDR3 DNA follows: TGTGCCAGCTCCGAGGGTCCAGAGACCCAGTACTTC.

The rearrangement links TRBV27 to TRBJ1-2; tentatively, D is TRBD1 (5 bases). The germline V and J ends were trimmed by 2 bases and 4 bases, with 8 bases remaining between them. Germline CDR1 and CDR2: MNHEY and SMNVEV (reference sequence). The CDR3 spans 13 residues. The CDR3 DNA follows: TGTGCCAGCAGTTTAAGGGGAGGCTATGGCTACACCTTC. This translates into CASSLRGGYGYTF.

This clone showed up just once. The genes are TRBV25-1 and TRBJ2-5; 8 nucleotides match TRBD1. V dropped 7 bases and J dropped 2; count of bases not matched to a gene: 18. The CDR3 length is 18 residues. From germline, CDR1 is MGHDK and CDR2 SYGVNS. The DNA of the CDR3 is TGTGCCAGCAAACTGCGGGCGGGAACAGGGGACAGGCAAGAGACCCAGTACTTC. Protein sequence: CASKLRAGTGDRQETQYF. The full variable domain, its missing parts supplied by reference TRBV25-1 and TRBJ2-5, is EADIYQTPRYLVIGTGKKITLECSQTMGHDKMYWYQQDPGMELHLIHYSYGVNSTEKGDLSSESTVSRIRTEHFPLTLESARPSHTSQYLCASKLRAGTGDRQETQYFGPGTRLLVL.

The rearrangement uses TRBV6-5 and TRBJ2-7; TRBD1 agrees at 8 bases. V trimming: 0 bases; J trimming: 2 bases; junction bases outside the gene matches: 6. There are 16 residues in the CDR3. Germline V gene sequence: CDR1 MNHEY, CDR2 SVGAGI. In nucleotides, the CDR3 is TGTGCCAGCAGTTACTCCACGGGACAGGAAACCTACGAGCAGTACTTC. It translates to CASSYSTGQETYEQYF.